The rows below give T cell receptor beta chains drawn from one sample of a study of cytomegalovirus exposure and HLA in healthy donors. The assay was immunoSEQ multiplex PCR, and TCRdb's table has in-frame clones only and misses some. The data hold roughly 190,000 clones, with about 85% observed a single time. The source material was PBMCs. The source is a woman in her 50s in good health and CMV-seropositive. Both conserved end residues are part of each CDR3. The D gene is left open where the match is weak. The size of a clone is reported for some rows only, either as once, few or many, or as a class for expanded clones.

d_call j_call v_call clone_size cdr3_aa cdr3_nt
- TRBJ2-2 TRBV18 - CASSPGLQNTGELFF TGTGCCAGCTCACCGGGACTCCAGAACACCGGGGAGCTGTTTTTT
- TRBJ2-5 TRBV28 - CASTNPLGGAETQYF TGTGCCAGCACTAACCCTTTGGGGGGAGCTGAGACCCAGTACTTC
- TRBJ2-3 TRBV21-1 once CASSNRVDTQYF TGTGCCAGCTCTAACAGGGTTGATACGCAGTATTTT
TRBD1 TRBJ1-6 TRBV27 - CASSWGAGTGFNSPLHF TGTGCCAGCAGCTGGGGCGCGGGGACAGGGTTTAATTCACCCCTCCACTTT
- TRBJ1-4 TRBV7-9 - CASSFSQPEEKLFF TGTGCCAGCAGCTTCTCACAGCCAGAGGAAAAACTGTTTTTT
- TRBJ1-2 TRBV7-8 once CASSLAQGYGYTF TGTGCCAGCAGCCTCGCGCAGGGCTATGGCTACACCTTC
- TRBJ2-7 TRBV19 - CASSMSEGDAYEQYF TGTGCCAGTAGTATGTCTGAGGGAGATGCCTACGAGCAGTACTTC
- TRBJ2-5 TRBV18 - CASSRAGQETQYF TGTGCCAGCTCACGGGCAGGCCAAGAGACCCAGTACTTC
- TRBJ2-7 TRBV4-3 once CASSQDLWQNYEQYF TGCGCCAGCAGCCAAGATTTGTGGCAGAACTACGAGCAGTACTTC
TRBD1 TRBJ1-2 TRBV5-1 - CASSWDSDDGYTF TGCGCCAGCAGCTGGGACAGTGACGATGGCTACACCTTC
- TRBJ2-5 TRBV5-1 - CASSLEAGSEETQYF TGCGCCAGCAGCTTGGAGGCAGGATCAGAAGAGACCCAGTACTTC
- TRBJ1-1 TRBV4-1 - CASKATGMNTEAFF TGCGCCAGCAAAGCAACAGGTATGAACACTGAAGCTTTCTTT
TRBD1 TRBJ1-1 TRBV18 - CASSPGTGGTEAFF TGTGCCAGCTCACCGGGGACAGGGGGAACTGAAGCTTTCTTT
- TRBJ2-5 TRBV27 - CASSFNRASRVAQYF TGTGCCAGCAGTTTTAACCGGGCCTCGAGGGTGGCCCAGTACTTC
TRBD2 TRBJ2-1 TRBV7-3 - CASSRHRGGNKYNEQFF TGTGCCAGCAGCCGCCATCGGGGGGGCAACAAATACAATGAGCAGTTCTTC
TRBD1 TRBJ1-2 TRBV9 - CASSVRATGGVYGYTF TGTGCCAGCAGCGTTAGGGCAACAGGGGGCGTCTATGGCTACACCTTC
TRBD2 TRBJ2-3 TRBV7-3 - CASSRLAGVLYF TGTGCCAGCAGCCGGCTAGCGGGGGTACTGTATTTT
TRBD2 TRBJ2-3 TRBV5-1 - CASSLGSGGTTDTQYF TGCGCCAGCAGCCTAGGGAGCGGGGGAACCACAGATACGCAGTATTTT
TRBD1 TRBJ1-4 TRBV5-6 few CASSRGRSNEKLFF TGTGCCAGCAGTAGGGGGCGGTCTAATGAAAAACTGTTTTTT
TRBD1 TRBJ1-4 TRBV5-1 - CASSRLDRGNEKLFF TGCGCCAGCAGCCGGCTGGACAGGGGAAATGAAAAACTGTTTTTT
TRBD2 TRBJ2-5 TRBV7-9 once CASNLAGARETQYF TGTGCCAGCAACCTAGCGGGGGCTAGGGAGACCCAGTACTTC
TRBD2 TRBJ2-2 TRBV5-1 - CASSLVSGVDTGELFF TGCGCCAGCAGCTTGGTTAGCGGGGTTGATACCGGGGAGCTGTTTTTT
TRBD1 TRBJ1-4 TRBV4-1 - CASSLQGAEKLFF TGCGCCAGCAGCCTACAGGGGGCGGAAAAACTGTTTTTT
- TRBJ1-2 TRBV18 once CASSRESGGSNYGYTF TGTGCCAGCTCACGGGAATCGGGGGGCTCTAACTATGGCTACACCTTC
- TRBJ1-6 TRBV9 - CASSYGGSGEGSPLHF TGTGCCAGCAGCTATGGGGGGTCAGGGGAGGGTTCACCCCTCCACTTT
TRBD2 TRBJ2-3 TRBV9 - CASSPGTSGGPDLTQYF TGTGCCAGCAGCCCAGGGACTAGCGGGGGGCCAGATCTCACGCAGTATTTT
TRBD2 TRBJ2-3 TRBV19 - CASSIGAGGCTDTQYF TGTGCCAGTAGTATAGGGGCGGGGGGGTGCACAGATACGCAGTATTTT
- TRBJ1-4 TRBV19 - CASRGWANEKLFF TGTGCCTCTAGGGGGTGGGCTAATGAAAAACTGTTTTTT
TRBD1 TRBJ1-4 TRBV28 - CASRDRVTNEKLFF TGTGCCAGCAGGGACAGGGTGACTAATGAAAAACTGTTTTTT
- TRBJ1-2 TRBV9 - CASRSDFPGGYTF TGTGCCTCAAGGTCGGATTTCCCCGGGGGCTACACCTTC
TRBD2 TRBJ2-3 TRBV19 once CASSLLPGTSVDTQYF TGTGCCAGTAGTCTCCTCCCCGGGACTAGCGTGGATACGCAGTATTTT
TRBD1 TRBJ1-5 TRBV28 - CASSRTGTGNQPQHF TGTGCCAGCAGTCGTACCGGGACAGGAAATCAGCCCCAGCATTTT
TRBD2 TRBJ2-5 TRBV6-9 once CASSPIGASGQETQYF TGTGCCAGCAGCCCAATAGGTGCTAGCGGGCAAGAGACCCAGTACTTC
TRBD1 TRBJ1-2 TRBV7-9 - CASSLLGTGGYTF TGTGCCAGCAGCTTACTAGGGACAGGCGGCTACACCTTC
- TRBJ1-2 TRBV15 - CATSRDRSGYGYTF TGTGCCACCAGCAGAGACCGATCGGGATATGGCTACACCTTC
TRBD1 TRBJ1-6 TRBV19 few CASSPWTGEDSPLHF TGTGCCAGTAGTCCCTGGACAGGGGAGGATTCACCCCTCCACTTT
TRBD1 TRBJ1-1 TRBV5-1 - CASSTYRGLSEAFF TGCGCCAGCAGCACTTACAGGGGGCTTTCTGAAGCTTTCTTT
- TRBJ1-5 TRBV18 - CASSPPTLGAQHF TGTGCCAGCTCCCCTCCCACCTTAGGGGCCCAGCATTTT
TRBD1 TRBJ1-2 TRBV7-9 - CASSFETGGAVVNYGYTF TGTGCCAGCAGCTTTGAAACAGGGGGCGCAGTTGTCAACTATGGCTACACCTTC
TRBD1 TRBJ1-1 TRBV18 few CASSLQGGNTEAFF TGTGCCAGCTCACTGCAGGGGGGGAACACTGAAGCTTTCTTT
- TRBJ1-6 TRBV6-4 - CASRETETNSPLHF TGTGCCAGCAGAGAGACAGAAACTAATTCACCCCTCCACTTT
TRBD2 TRBJ2-1 TRBV6-1 - CASRILSGGGGEQFF TGTGCCAGCAGGATCCTTAGCGGGGGTGGAGGTGAGCAGTTCTTC
- TRBJ1-4 TRBV6-6 once CASSYGGRGYDEKLFF TGTGCCAGCAGTTACGGAGGGAGAGGGTATGATGAAAAACTGTTTTTT
TRBD1 TRBJ2-5 TRBV30 - CAFTTGTGGGEQYF TGTGCCTTTACCACCGGGACAGGGGGCGGGGAGCAGTACTTC
- TRBJ1-4 TRBV19 - CASSSIGQHLLFF TGTGCCAGTAGTTCCATCGGACAGCATTTGTTGTTTTTT
- TRBJ1-1 TRBV2 - CASTKRRNTEAFF TGTGCCAGCACTAAGAGGCGGAACACTGAAGCTTTCTTT
- TRBJ2-1 TRBV19 - CASSKYSHEQFF TGTGCCAGTAGTAAATACAGCCATGAGCAGTTCTTC
TRBD1 TRBJ2-7 TRBV28 - CASSLLGQRDAYEQYF TGTGCCAGCAGTTTATTGGGACAGAGAGACGCCTACGAGCAGTACTTC
- TRBJ1-2 TRBV19 - CASSEFSGSPAGYTF TGTGCCAGTAGTGAATTTTCCGGGAGCCCGGCGGGCTACACCTTC
- TRBJ2-5 TRBV6-1 - CASSDLHGEQETQYF TGTGCCAGCAGTGACTTACATGGAGAACAAGAGACCCAGTACTTC
- TRBJ2-7 TRBV6-1 - CASSAGTSKSHFHF TGTGCCAGCAGTGCCGGGACATCCAAGAGTCATTTCCACTTC
TRBD1 TRBJ2-5 TRBV7-6 - CASSSSGQGGTQYF TGTGCCAGCAGCTCGTCGGGACAGGGGGGGACCCAGTACTTC
TRBD1 TRBJ2-5 TRBV6-1 - CASSAQGQGARETQYF TGTGCCAGCAGTGCCCAGGGACAGGGGGCGAGGGAGACCCAGTACTTC
- TRBJ1-5 TRBV7-2 - CASSSQQGGQPQHF TGTGCCAGCAGCTCCCAACAGGGTGGACAGCCCCAGCATTTT
TRBD2 TRBJ2-7 TRBV5-6 - CASSMGLANYEQYF TGTGCCAGCAGCATGGGACTAGCGAACTACGAGCAGTACTTC